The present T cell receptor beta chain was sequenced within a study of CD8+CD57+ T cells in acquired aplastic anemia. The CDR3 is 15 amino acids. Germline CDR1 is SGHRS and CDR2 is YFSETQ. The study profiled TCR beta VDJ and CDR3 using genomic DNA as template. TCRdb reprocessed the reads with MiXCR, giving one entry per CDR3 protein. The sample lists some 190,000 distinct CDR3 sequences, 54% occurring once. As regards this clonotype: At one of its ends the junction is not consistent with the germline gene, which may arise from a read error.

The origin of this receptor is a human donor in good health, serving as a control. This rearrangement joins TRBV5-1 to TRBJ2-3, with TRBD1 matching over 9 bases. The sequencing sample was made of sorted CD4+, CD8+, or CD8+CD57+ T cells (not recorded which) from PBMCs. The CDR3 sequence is CASSPDRGSTNTQYF. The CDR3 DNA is TGCGCCAGCAGCCCGGACAGGGGAAGCACAAATACGCAGTATTTT.